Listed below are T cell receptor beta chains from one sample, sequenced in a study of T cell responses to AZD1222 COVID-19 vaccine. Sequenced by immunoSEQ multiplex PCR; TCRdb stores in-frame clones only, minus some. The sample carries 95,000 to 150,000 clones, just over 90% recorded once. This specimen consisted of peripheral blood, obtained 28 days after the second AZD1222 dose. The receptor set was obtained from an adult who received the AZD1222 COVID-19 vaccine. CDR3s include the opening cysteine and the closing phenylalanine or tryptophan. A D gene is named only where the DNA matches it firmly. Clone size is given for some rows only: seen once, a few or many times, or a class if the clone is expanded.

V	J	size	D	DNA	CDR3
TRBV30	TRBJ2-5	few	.	TGTGCCTGGAAACGGCTTGGGACACTCCTCCAAGAGACCCAGTACTTC	CAWKRLGTLLQETQYF
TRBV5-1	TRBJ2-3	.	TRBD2	TGCGCCAGCAGCCGGGAGGGGACGGGCACAGATACGCAGTATTTT	CASSREGTGTDTQYF
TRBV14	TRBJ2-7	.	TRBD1	TGTGCCAGCAGCCAAGGACAGGGACCCTACGAGCAGTACTTC	CASSQGQGPYEQYF
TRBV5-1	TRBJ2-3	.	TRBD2	TGCGCCAGCAGCTTGGAAAGCGGGAGAACTAGCACAGATACGCAGTATTTT	CASSLESGRTSTDTQYF
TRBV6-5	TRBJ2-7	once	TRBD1	TGTGCCAGCTCGAGGACAGGGTCCTACGAGCAGTACTTC	CASSRTGSYEQYF
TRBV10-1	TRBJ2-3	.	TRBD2	TGCGCCGGCGGCACTGAGGCTCGGGGGAGGGCCGCGTTCACAGATACGCAGTATTTT	CAGGTEARGRAAFTDTQYF
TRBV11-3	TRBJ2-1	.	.	TGTGCCAGCAGCCGGGGGACTCCGGGGTACAATGAGCAGTTCTTC	CASSRGTPGYNEQFF
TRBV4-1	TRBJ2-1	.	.	TGCGCCAGCAGCCAAGGACTAGGGGTTGAGCAGTTCTTC	CASSQGLGVEQFF
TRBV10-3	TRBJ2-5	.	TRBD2	TGTGCCATCAGTGAGTCAGGGACTAGCGTGGAGACCCAGTACTTC	CAISESGTSVETQYF
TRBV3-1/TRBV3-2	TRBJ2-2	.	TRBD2	TGTGCCAGCAGCCCCCCAGGACTAGCGGGGACCGGGGAGCTGTTTTTT	CASSPPGLAGTGELFF
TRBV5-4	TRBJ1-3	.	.	TGTGCCAGCAGCACCGGACAGGGAAACACCATATATTTT	CASSTGQGNTIYF
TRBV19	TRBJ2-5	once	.	TGTGCCAGTAGTATCCGATCATTAGCGGAACGAGGGGAGACCCAGTACTTC	CASSIRSLAERGETQYF
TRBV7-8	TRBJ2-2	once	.	TGTGCCAGCAGCCCCGGGTGGACCGGGGAGCTGTTTTTT	CASSPGWTGELFF
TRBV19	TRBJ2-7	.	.	TGTGCCAGTAGTATGTTGGGGTACTCCTACGAGCAGTACTTC	CASSMLGYSYEQYF
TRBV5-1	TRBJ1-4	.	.	TGCGCCAGCAGCCAATTCCAGGGTGGTGCTAATGAAAAACTGTTTTTT	CASSQFQGGANEKLFF
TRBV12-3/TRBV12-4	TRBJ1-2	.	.	TGTGCCAGCAGTCAAACAGCTAACTATGGCTACACCTTC	CASSQTANYGYTF
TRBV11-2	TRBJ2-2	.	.	TGTGCCAGCAGCCCCGGACTGCTCAACACCGGGGAGCTGTTTTTT	CASSPGLLNTGELFF
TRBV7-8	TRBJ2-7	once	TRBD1	TGTGCCAGCAGCCGAACAGGGGAGTACTACGAGCAGTACTTC	CASSRTGEYYEQYF
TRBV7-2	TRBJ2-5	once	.	TGTGCCAGCAGCTTAGGTCGAGGCAGGGGCCAAGAGACCCAGTACTTC	CASSLGRGRGQETQYF
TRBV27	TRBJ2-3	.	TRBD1	TGTGCCAGCAGTTCCATCCCAGGGGGTGTCACAGATACGCAGTATTTT	CASSSIPGGVTDTQYF
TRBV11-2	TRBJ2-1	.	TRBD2	TGTGCCAGCAGCTCGAGCGGGATAGAGCAGTTCTTC	CASSSSGIEQFF
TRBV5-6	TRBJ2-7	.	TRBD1	TGTGCCAGCAGGGTACGGGACAGGCCCTCCTACGAGCAGTACTTC	CASRVRDRPSYEQYF
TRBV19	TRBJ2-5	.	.	TGTGCGACCTCGGACGTCGAGACCCAGTACTTC	CATSDVETQYF
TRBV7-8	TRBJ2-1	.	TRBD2	TGTGCCAGCAGCTTAGTGGGCGGGAGGGCCGGCGAGCAGTTCTTC	CASSLVGGRAGEQFF
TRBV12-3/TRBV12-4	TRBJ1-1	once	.	TGTGCCAGCAGTGAAAGGGAGCACACTGAAGCTTTCTTT	CASSEREHTEAFF
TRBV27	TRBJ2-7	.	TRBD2	TGTGCCAGCAGTCCACGACTAGCGGGGCTCTACGAGCAGTACTTC	CASSPRLAGLYEQYF
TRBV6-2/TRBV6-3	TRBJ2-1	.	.	TGTGCCAGCAGTTACAGCAGCCACAATGAGCAGTTCTTC	CASSYSSHNEQFF